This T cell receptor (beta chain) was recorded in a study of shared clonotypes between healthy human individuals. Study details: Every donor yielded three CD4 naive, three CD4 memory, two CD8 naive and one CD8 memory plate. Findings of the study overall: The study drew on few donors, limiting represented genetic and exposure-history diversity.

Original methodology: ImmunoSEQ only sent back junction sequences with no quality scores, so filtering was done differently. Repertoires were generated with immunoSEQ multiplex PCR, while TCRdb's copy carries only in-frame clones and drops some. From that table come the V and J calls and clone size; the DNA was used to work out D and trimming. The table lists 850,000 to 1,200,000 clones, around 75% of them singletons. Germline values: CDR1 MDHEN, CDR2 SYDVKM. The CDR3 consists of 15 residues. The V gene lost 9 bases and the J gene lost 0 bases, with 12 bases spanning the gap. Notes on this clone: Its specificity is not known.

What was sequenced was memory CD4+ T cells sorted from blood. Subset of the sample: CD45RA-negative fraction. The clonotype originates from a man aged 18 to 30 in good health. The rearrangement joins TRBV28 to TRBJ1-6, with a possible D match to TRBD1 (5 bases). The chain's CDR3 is CASHGADSYNSPLHF. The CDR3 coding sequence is TGTGCCAGTCATGGGGCCGACTCCTATAATTCACCCCTCCACTTT.